Included here is one TCR beta chain sequence, with context. Its antigen remains unknown. All of the isolated RNA was reverse transcribed, so expressed TCRB transcripts were sequenced. Assay used: immunoSEQ multiplex PCR; TCRdb lists only in-frame clones, some missing. There are 250,000 to 350,000 clones in the sample; roughly an eighth occur only once, and more than 0.015% lies in the top ten. The data originate from a study of beta chain features in type 1 diabetes. Whole-study context: Patients were similar to healthy donors in age and gender (as well as in cell yields). Study conclusions and caveats: Among patients with Type 1 diabetes, TCRB CDR3s were moderately but significantly shorter in every one of the four CD4+ subsets.

J was trimmed by 0 bases and V by 3 bases; bases with no gene match: 16. Germline V gene data show CDR1 as SGDLS and CDR2 as YYNGEE. CDR3 length: 21 amino acids. Input material: naive CD4+ T cells from blood. This receptor was obtained from a man younger than 40 with type 1 diabetes. The V and J genes are TRBV9 and TRBJ2-3; 13 positions agree with TRBD2. Written as DNA, the CDR3 is TGTGCCAGCAGCGGACGCCGGGACAGGGGACTAGCGGGGACTAGCACAGATACGCAGTATTTT. Translation: CASSGRRDRGLAGTSTDTQYF. The variable domain in full, completed from reference TRBV9 and TRBJ2-3, reads DSGVTQTPKHLITATGQRVTLRCSPRSGDLSVYWYQQSLDQGLQFLIQYYNGEERAKGNILERFSAQQFPDLHSELNLSSLELGDSALYFCASSGRRDRGLAGTSTDTQYFGPGTRLTVL.